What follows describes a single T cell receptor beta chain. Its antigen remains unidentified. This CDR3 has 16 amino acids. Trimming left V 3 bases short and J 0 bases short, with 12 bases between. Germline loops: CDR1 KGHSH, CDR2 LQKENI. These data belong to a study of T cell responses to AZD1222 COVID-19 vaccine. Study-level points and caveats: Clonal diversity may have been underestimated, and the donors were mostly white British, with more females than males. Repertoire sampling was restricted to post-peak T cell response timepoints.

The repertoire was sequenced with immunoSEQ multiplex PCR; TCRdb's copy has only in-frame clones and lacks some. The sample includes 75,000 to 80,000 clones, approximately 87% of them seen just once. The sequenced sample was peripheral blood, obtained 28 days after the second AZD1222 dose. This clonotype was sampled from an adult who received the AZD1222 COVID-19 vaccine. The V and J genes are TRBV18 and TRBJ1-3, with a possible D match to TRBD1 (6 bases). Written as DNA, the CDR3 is TGTGCCAGCTCACCGGTGGACAGCTACTCTGGAAACACCATATATTTT. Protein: CASSPVDSYSGNTIYF. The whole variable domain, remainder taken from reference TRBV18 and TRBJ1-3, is NAGVMQNPRHLVRRRGQEARLRCSPMKGHSHVYWYRQLPEEGLKFMVYLQKENIIDESGMPKERFSAEFPKEGPSILRIQQVVRGDSAAYFCASSPVDSYSGNTIYFGEGSWLTVV.